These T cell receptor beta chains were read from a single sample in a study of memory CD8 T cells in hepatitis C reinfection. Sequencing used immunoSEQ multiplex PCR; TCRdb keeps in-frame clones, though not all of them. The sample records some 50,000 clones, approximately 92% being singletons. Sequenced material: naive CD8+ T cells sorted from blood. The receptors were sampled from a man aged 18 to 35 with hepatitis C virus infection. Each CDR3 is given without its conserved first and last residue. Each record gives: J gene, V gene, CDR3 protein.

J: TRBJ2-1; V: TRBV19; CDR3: ASGDSNNEQF
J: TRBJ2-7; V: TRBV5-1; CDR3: ASSLGTGAYEQY
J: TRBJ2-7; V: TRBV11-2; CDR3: ASSLDAAGASGSWEQY
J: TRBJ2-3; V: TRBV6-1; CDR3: ASSSFGDTQY
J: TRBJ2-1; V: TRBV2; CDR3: ASSETSEPSFDDNEQF
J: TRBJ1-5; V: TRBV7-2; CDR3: ASSLSTYGNQPQH
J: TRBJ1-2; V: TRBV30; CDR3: AWSGPGEEGYGYT
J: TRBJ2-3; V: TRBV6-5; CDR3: ASSYRVTDTQY
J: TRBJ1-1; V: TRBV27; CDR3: ASTPFQGANTEAF
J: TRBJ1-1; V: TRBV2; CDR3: ASKEGAGTEAF
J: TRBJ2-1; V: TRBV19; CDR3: ASSNAEGLYNEQF
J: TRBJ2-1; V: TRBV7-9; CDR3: ASSLVFGDSYNEQF
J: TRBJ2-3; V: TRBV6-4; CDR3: ASSALLRGRAVDTQY
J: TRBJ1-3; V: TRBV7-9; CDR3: ASSFTSGVDTIY
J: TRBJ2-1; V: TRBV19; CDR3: ASSITSGRESHNEQF
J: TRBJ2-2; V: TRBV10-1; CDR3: ASSLPGTGELF
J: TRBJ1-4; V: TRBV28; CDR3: ASSREAGGEKLF
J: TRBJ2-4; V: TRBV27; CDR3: ARWDRPLAKNIQY
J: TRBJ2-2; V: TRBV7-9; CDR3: ASSFGLAGANTGELF
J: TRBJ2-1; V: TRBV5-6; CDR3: ASSLPTARSYNEQF
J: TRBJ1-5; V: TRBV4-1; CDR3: ASSQGREQPQH
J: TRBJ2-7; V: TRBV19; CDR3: ASMPSGSSEQY
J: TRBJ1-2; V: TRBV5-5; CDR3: ASRSGTGGASYGYT
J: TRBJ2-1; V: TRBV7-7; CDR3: ASSLAGDNEQF
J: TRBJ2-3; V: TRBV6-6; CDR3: ASRFSTGFPDTQY
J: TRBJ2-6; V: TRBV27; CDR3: ASSTANQGPGANVLT
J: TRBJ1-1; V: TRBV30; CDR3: AWKVSGGTEAF
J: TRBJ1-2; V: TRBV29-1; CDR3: SVPGTGLVSYGYT
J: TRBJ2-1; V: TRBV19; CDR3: ASSMTSGVYNEQF
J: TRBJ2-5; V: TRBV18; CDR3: ASSPNLQLGFEETQY
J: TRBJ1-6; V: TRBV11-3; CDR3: ASSLGGGSPLH
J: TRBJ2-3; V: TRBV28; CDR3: ASRLAGVADTQY
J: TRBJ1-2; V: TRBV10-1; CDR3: GAGPSGYT
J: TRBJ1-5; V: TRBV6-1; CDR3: ASIYRGGNQPQH
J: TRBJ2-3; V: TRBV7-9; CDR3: ASSLGLAGDPDTQY
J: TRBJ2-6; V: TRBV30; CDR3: AWSETRA
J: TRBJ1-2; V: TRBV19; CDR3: ASSIVPGGINYGYT
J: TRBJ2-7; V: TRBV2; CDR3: ASSPPLTSGTVGEQY
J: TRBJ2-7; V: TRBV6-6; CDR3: ASSYYPSAADYEQY
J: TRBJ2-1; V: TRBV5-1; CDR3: ASSLLLAGDNEQF
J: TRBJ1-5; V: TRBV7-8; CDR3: ASSTSGGNQPQH
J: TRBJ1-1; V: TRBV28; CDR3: ASSPTQGARTEAF
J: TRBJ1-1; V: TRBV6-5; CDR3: ASSLLGGGNTEAF
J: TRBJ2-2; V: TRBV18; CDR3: ASSPRDRNTGELF
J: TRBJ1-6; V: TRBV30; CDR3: AWSGLGTNHSPLH
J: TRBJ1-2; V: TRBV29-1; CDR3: SVDGVDDGYT
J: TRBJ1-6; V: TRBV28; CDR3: ASSFRVNSPLH
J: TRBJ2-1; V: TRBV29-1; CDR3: SVEPSGRGRENEQF
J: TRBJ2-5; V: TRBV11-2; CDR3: ASSLEASDQETQY
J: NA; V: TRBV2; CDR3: ASSEGSLGYYEQY
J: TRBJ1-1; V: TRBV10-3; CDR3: AITNGGTEAF